This T cell receptor (beta chain) derives from a study of shared clonotypes between healthy human individuals. At the level of the study: A couple of women and three men aged 18 to 49 made up the donors. Each donor's CD8 memory used one plate, CD8 naive two, each CD4 subset three.

Overall study findings and caveats: Generation probabilities of non-shared clonotypes were lower (relative to those shared by all four donors). Across subsets, estimated richness was generally greater for naive than for memory populations.

CD8 cells regarded as naive lacked CD45RO, were positively chosen for CCR7, and omitted terminally differentiated effector memory CD45RA+ cells. V was clipped by 0 bases and J by 3 bases, with 4 bases between them. CDR1 is SGDLS, CDR2 YYNGEE, per germline. The CDR3 is 13 amino acids. Some clones are missing from TCRdb's copy, which holds only in-frame ones; the method was immunoSEQ multiplex PCR. The sample has about 2.2 million clones; approximately 92% are singletons. As to this clone: Antigen: not known. The same CDR3 can be traced to other DNA sequences in this sample.

This receptor was identified in a man aged 18-30 years in good health. Some clones in this sample may be carry-over from other donors' samples. This chain connects TRBV9 to TRBJ2-1, with no clear D. The sequencing sample was made of naive CD8+ T cells from PBMCs. The CDR3 region has the DNA TGTGCCAGCAGCGTAGGGAGCTACAATGAGCAGTTCTTC. It is translated as CASSVGSYNEQFF. Full variable domain (rest looked up from reference TRBV9 and TRBJ2-1): DSGVTQTPKHLITATGQRVTLRCSPRSGDLSVYWYQQSLDQGLQFLIQYYNGEERAKGNILERFSAQQFPDLHSELNLSSLELGDSALYFCASSVGSYNEQFFGPGTRLTVL.